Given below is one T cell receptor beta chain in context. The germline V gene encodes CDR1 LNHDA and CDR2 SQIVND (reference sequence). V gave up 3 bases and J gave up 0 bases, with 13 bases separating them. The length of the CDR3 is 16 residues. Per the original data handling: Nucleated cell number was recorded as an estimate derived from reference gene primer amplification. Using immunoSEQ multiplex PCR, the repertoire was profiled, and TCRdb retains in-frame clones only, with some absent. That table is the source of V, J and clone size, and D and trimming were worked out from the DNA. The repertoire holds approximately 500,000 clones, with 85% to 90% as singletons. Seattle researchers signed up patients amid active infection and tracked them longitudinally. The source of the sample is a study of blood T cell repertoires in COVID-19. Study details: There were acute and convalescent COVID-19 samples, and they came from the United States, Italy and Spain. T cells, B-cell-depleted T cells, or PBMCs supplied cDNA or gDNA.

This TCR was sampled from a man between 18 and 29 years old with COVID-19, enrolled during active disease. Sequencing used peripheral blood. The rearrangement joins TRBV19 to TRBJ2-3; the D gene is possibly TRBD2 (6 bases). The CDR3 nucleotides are TGTGCCAGTAGTATGGGGCTAGCGAAAAGCACAGATACGCAGTATTTT. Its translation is CASSMGLAKSTDTQYF.